Below are 12 T cell receptor beta chains sequenced from a single sample in a study of T cell responses to AZD1222 COVID-19 vaccine (dated by TCRdb to about 2021). What this sample's time point label stands for: baseline before first vaccination. The protocol used for the library was the immunoSEQ multiplex PCR assay. TCRdb carries this immuneACCESS record with in-frame sequences only. Its versions omit some clonotypes, under half of them owing to an unresolved V gene in the studies checked, with the rest unexplained. Present in this sample are approximately 130,000 clones, about 89% of which were seen just once. Approximately 28% of the sample is in the top ten clones. Sequencing used peripheral blood, obtained on day 0 of AZD1222 vaccination. These receptors came from an adult in good health.

The chain joins TRBV12-3 or TRBV12-4 to TRBJ1-3; D gene unclear. The V and J ends lost 6 bases and 2 bases respectively, with 5 bases between them. This CDR3 comprises 12 residues. The CDR3 loop reads CASSRTGNTIYF. CDR3 nucleotide sequence: TGTGCCAGCAGCCGAACTGGAAACACCATATATTTT.

The count of this clone is one. V gene TRBV4-1 combines with J gene TRBJ2-1, with 8 bases identical to TRBD2. V lost 0 bases to trimming and J lost 7 bases; unmatched junction nucleotides: 11. From germline, CDR1 is MGHRA and CDR2 YSYEKL. The CDR3 contains 17 residues. CDR3 loop: CASSQDLAGGMRNEQFF. The CDR3 DNA reads TGCGCCAGCAGCCAAGATCTTGCGGGAGGAATGAGAAATGAGCAGTTCTTC.

The V gene is TRBV6-5, the J gene TRBJ1-2; D perhaps matches TRBD1 (6 bases). The V gene lost 5 bases and the J gene lost 0 bases, with 10 bases spanning the gap. From germline, CDR1 is MNHEY and CDR2 SVGAGI. The CDR3 has 14 amino acids. The CDR3 nucleotides read TGTGCCAGCAGTCTGACAGGCTCTAACTATGGCTACACCTTC. This encodes CASSLTGSNYGYTF.

This clone was found once. This chain connects TRBV18 to TRBJ1-4; TRBD1 aligns across 8 bases. Unmatched junction bases numbered 10, after V lost 2 bases and J lost 2 bases. Germline V gene lookup returns CDR1 KGHSH and CDR2 LQKENI. The CDR3 is 18 amino acids. Here the CDR3 DNA reads TGTGCCAGCTCACCATCCGGACAGGGATGGTCGACTAATGAAAAACTGTTTTTT. Translated, it gives CASSPSGQGWSTNEKLFF.

The V and J genes are TRBV29-1 and TRBJ1-1; D gene uncertain. V lost 4 bases, J lost 0 bases, and 3 bases lay in between. CDR1 and CDR2 from the germline V gene are SQVTM and ANQGSEA. This CDR3 comprises 11 residues. The CDR3 region has the DNA TGCAGCGTTGTCATGAACACTGAAGCTTTCTTT. This encodes CSVVMNTEAFF.

The genes are TRBV6-2 or TRBV6-3 and TRBJ1-5; TRBD1 is a possible D gene (6 bases). Germline V gene data show CDR1 as MNHEY and CDR2 as SVGEGT. V was trimmed by 4 bases and J by 1 base, leaving 14 bases between them. The CDR3 consists of 16 residues. The CDR3 DNA reads TGTGCCAGCAGTTGGCAGGGGAGCGGGAGCAATCAGCCCCAGCATTTT. Amino acids: CASSWQGSGSNQPQHF.

The CDR3, as DNA: TGTGCCAGCAGCGCCGACAGGACAACTAATGAAAAACTGTTTTTT. It is translated as CASSADRTTNEKLFF. V is TRBV11-1 and J is TRBJ1-4; D may be TRBD1 (6 bases). CDR3 size: 15 residues. Trimming removed 5 bases at V and 0 bases at J, with 10 bases between. In germline, CDR1 is SGHAT, CDR2 FQDESV (reference sequence).

V and J are TRBV5-6 and TRBJ1-2; D is uncertain. Deletions cut 0 bases from V and 4 bases from J, with 10 bases between. Germline CDR1 SGHDT, CDR2 YYEEEE. CDR3 size: 14 residues. The CDR3 nucleotides read TGTGCCAGCAGCTTGGCCGGATCTTCCTATGGCTACACCTTC. This sequence encodes CASSLAGSSYGYTF.

V gene TRBV10-3 combines with J gene TRBJ2-5; 7 bases agree with TRBD1. V gave up 8 bases and J gave up 5 bases; unmatched junction bases: 8. The CDR3 has 13 residues. Germline values: CDR1 ENHRY, CDR2 SYGVKD. This CDR3 reads CAIAGTEGETQYF. The CDR3 DNA follows: TGTGCCATCGCCGGGACAGAGGGGGAGACCCAGTACTTC.

This rearrangement joins TRBV6-5 to TRBJ1-2; 9 nucleotides align to TRBD1. V shed 0 bases, J shed 8 bases, and the junction held 7 bases outside the gene matches. The CDR3 extends over 15 amino acids. Germline V gives CDR1 MNHEY, CDR2 SVGAGI. CDR3 in amino acids: CASSYSGTGSRGYTF. In nucleotides, the CDR3 is TGTGCCAGCAGTTACTCGGGGACAGGGTCACGGGGCTACACCTTC.

The chain recombines TRBV6-6 with TRBJ1-2; D remains unclear. V lost 6 bases and J lost 2, with 13 bases in between. Per germline, CDR1 MNHNY and CDR2 SVGAGI (reference sequence). CDR3 length: 14 amino acids. The CDR3 coding sequence is TGTGCCAGCAGCCGCTCGGTGGGGAACTATGGCTACACCTTC. It translates to CASSRSVGNYGYTF.

The gene calls are TRBV7-3 and TRBJ1-4, with D hard to call. The CDR3 has 15 amino acids. Trimming removed 5 bases at V and 3 bases at J, with 13 bases between. CDR1 is SGHTA, CDR2 FQGTGA, per germline. The CDR3 sequence is CASSNGRTPNEKLFF. CDR3 nucleotides: TGTGCCAGCAGCAACGGTCGTACGCCTAATGAAAAACTGTTTTTT.